This TCR beta chain was retrieved from a study of vaccination effects on CD4 cells after COVID-19. Overall study results and limits: In vaccinees who were healthy, merely 1 out of 255 vaccine-induced clones cross-reacted with common cold coronaviruses. Infection-derived and vaccine-derived clones contracted markedly late after vaccination.

Sequenced by immunoSEQ multiplex PCR; TCRdb stores in-frame clones only, minus some. The profile shows about 27,000 clones, approximately 70% of them singletons. About this clone: Its specificity is not known.

Before sequencing took place, the ViraFEST assay used viral peptide pools to expand antigen-specific CD4+ T cells. Isolation of CD4+ T cells took place after nine to ten days of culture. Vaccinees lacked prior SARS-CoV-2 infection and tested negative for nucleocapsid antibodies. At days 3 and 7, half of the medium was exchanged for IL-2 medium. The TCR was taken from a human donor who received a COVID-19 vaccine. The starting material was CD4+ T cells from PBMCs cultured with HCoV-NL63 spike peptides, obtained before COVID-19 vaccination.

Written as DNA, the CDR3 is TGTGCCAGTAGTATCCGGCTAGACTACGAGCAGTACTTC. It specifies CASSIRLDYEQYF. This rearrangement joins TRBV19 to TRBJ2-7; D remains unclear. Germline assignment: CDR1 LNHDA and CDR2 SQIVND (reference sequence). The V end lost 3 bases, the J end lost 3 bases, and 9 bases lay between the germline ends. The CDR3 runs to 13 residues.